Following are 5 T cell receptor beta chains from one sample sequenced in a study of blood T cell repertoires in COVID-19 (dated by TCRdb to about 2020). Libraries were constructed by the immunoSEQ multiplex PCR assay. Imported from immuneACCESS, the table was reduced by TCRdb to in-frame sequences with V and J called. These copies leave out some clones; in studies compared against another copy, an unresolved V gene accounts for under half, and the cause of the remainder is not known. Here the sample has about 150,000 clones; about four fifths occur a single time. The ten largest clones take up 0.5% to 0.65% of the sample. The source material was peripheral blood. The receptors were gathered from a man aged 55 to 70 with acute or convalescent COVID-19.

J is TRBJ2-3 and V is TRBV6-6; 7 bases fit TRBD2. The CDR3 extends over 14 amino acids. V dropped 6 bases and J dropped 1; count of bases not matched to a gene: 4. Germline CDR1 MNHNY, CDR2 SVGAGI (reference sequence). CDR3 bases: TGTGCCAGCAGGGCCCGGGAGGGCACAGATACGCAGTATTTT. Translated: CASRAREGTDTQYF.

About this clone: At one end, the junction sequence differs from germline, possibly due to a read error. V is TRBV5-6 and J is TRBJ2-7; D remains unclear. The CDR3 covers 12 residues. The germline V gene encodes CDR1 SGHDT and CDR2 YYEEEE. This CDR3 reads CASSLGLRGMNF. For the CDR3, the DNA is TGTGCCAGCAGCTTGGGGCTCAGAGGTATGAACTTC.

The rearrangement uses TRBV24-1 and TRBJ2-1; 10 bases fit TRBD1. J was trimmed by 2 bases and V by 3 bases; bases with no gene match: 3. Germline V lookup: CDR1 KGHDR, CDR2 SFDVKD. CDR3 size: 16 residues. CDR3 amino acids: CATSDRTGGTYNEQFF. The CDR3 DNA follows: TGTGCCACCAGTGATCGGACAGGGGGGACCTACAATGAGCAGTTCTTC.

The chain carries TRBV5-4 and TRBJ1-2; a possible D gene is TRBD1 (6 bases). Germline values: CDR1 SGHNT, CDR2 YYREEE (reference sequence). CDR3 length equals 14 residues. Deletions cut 0 bases from V and 4 bases from J, with 10 bases between. CDR3 protein: CASSLDRVFYGYTF. As DNA, the CDR3 is TGTGCCAGCAGCTTGGACAGGGTTTTCTATGGCTACACCTTC.

This rearrangement joins TRBV4-1 to TRBJ2-2, with TRBD1 identical over 7 bases. The CDR3 runs to 16 residues. Trimming took 3 bases from V and 4 from J; bases not matched to a gene: 8. The germline gives CDR1 MGHRA, CDR2 YSYEKL. The CDR3 is CASSQRKDRATGELFF. Written as DNA, the CDR3 is TGCGCCAGCAGCCAGAGAAAAGACAGGGCCACCGGGGAGCTGTTTTTT.